This T cell receptor (beta chain) derives from a study of cytomegalovirus exposure and HLA in healthy donors. Germline values: CDR1 SNHLY, CDR2 FYNNEI. The CDR3 loop spans 15 amino acids. The trim removed 3 bases at V and 2 bases at J, leaving 4 bases unmatched. Primers included in the PCR were 60 Vbeta and 13 Jbeta primers. Method: immunoSEQ multiplex PCR; TCRdb's copy keeps in-frame clones and lacks some. The data contain under 200,000 clones, 81% of them singletons. The sequence came from a woman under 30 in good health and CMV-seropositive. The chain carries TRBV2 and TRBJ2-1, with 7 bases lining up with TRBD1. Sequenced material: PBMCs. The CDR3 protein is CASSDGDRAYNEQFF. The CDR3 DNA reads TGTGCCAGCAGTGACGGGGACAGAGCCTACAATGAGCAGTTCTTC.